Each of the 11 T cell receptor beta chains below was sequenced from the same sample in a study of shared clonotypes between healthy human individuals. Repertoires were generated with immunoSEQ multiplex PCR, while TCRdb's copy carries only in-frame clones and drops some. The repertoire consists of 520,000 or so clones, with 79% occurring once and the leading ten covering 13%. The sample taken for sequencing was PBMCs. Receptor source: a woman aged 40 to 55 in good health. Some clones in this sample may be carry-over from other donors' samples.

The chain uses TRBV9 and TRBJ2-3; TRBD2 agrees at 7 bases. The CDR3 consists of 14 residues. CDR1 is SGDLS, CDR2 YYNGEE, per germline. V was pared by 0 bases and J by 7 bases, with 5 bases of the junction left unmatched. CDR3 nucleotides: TGTGCCAGCAGCGTAGGCGGGAGCCTACATACGCAGTATTTT. Amino acids: CASSVGGSLHTQYF.

Concerning this clone itself: The junction shows a germline mismatch at one end, possibly a read error. This sample includes further DNA sequences coding for the same CDR3. CDR3 nucleotide sequence: TGTGCTAGCAGCTTAGATGAGAACACTGAAGCTTTCTTT. Its translation is CASSLDENTEAFF. The chain joins TRBV7-7 to TRBJ1-1; D not certain. Germline values: CDR1 SSHAT, CDR2 FNYEAQ (reference sequence). The length of the CDR3 is 13 residues.

This clone came up once. The rearrangement joins TRBV28 to TRBJ2-1; 11 bases line up with TRBD1. CDR1 is MDHEN and CDR2 is SYDVKM in the germline V gene. J gave up 9 bases and V 4 bases, and 5 bases lay outside the gene matches. The CDR3 length is 14 residues. The CDR3 DNA sequence: TGTGCCAGCAGTTGGGGGACAGGGGGTCCTGAGCAGTTCTTC. Translating gives CASSWGTGGPEQFF.

The chain links TRBV28 to TRBJ2-7; a possible D gene is TRBD2 (5 bases). There are 13 residues in the CDR3. From germline, CDR1 is MDHEN and CDR2 SYDVKM. Trimming cost V 7 bases and J 6 bases, with 16 bases left between them. CDR3 in DNA: TGTGCCAGCACCCCGGGGTTGGTGGTCGAGCAGTACTTC. Its protein is CASTPGLVVEQYF.

This sequence joins TRBV27 and TRBJ1-5; 10 positions agree with TRBD1. This CDR3 region has 15 residues. V lost 0 bases, J lost 6 bases, and 2 bases stayed unmatched. CDR1 is MNHEY, CDR2 SMNVEV, per germline (reference sequence). CDR3 sequence (DNA): TGTGCCAGCAGTTTATCGTGGGACAGGGGTCAGCCCCAGCATTTT. Its protein is CASSLSWDRGQPQHF.

The sample holds one count of this clone. In nucleotides, the CDR3 is TGCAGCGTTGAAGGACGGGGGCGGAACACCGGGGAGCTGTTTTTT. It specifies CSVEGRGRNTGELFF. The chain links TRBV29-1 to TRBJ2-2; D tentatively fits TRBD1 or TRBD2 (6 bases each). V was clipped by 1 base and J by 1 base, with 10 bases between them. The CDR3 has 15 residues. Germline CDR1 reads SQVTM; CDR2 reads ANQGSEA.

The chain uses TRBV5-6 and TRBJ1-1, with a possible D match to TRBD1 (6 bases). The CDR3 runs to 15 residues. Germline CDR1 reads SGHDT; CDR2 reads YYEEEE. V lost 0 bases, J lost 5 bases, and 14 bases lay in between. CDR3 DNA sequence: TGTGCCAGCAGCTTGGCCGGGGGGCGCGGGACTGAAGCTTTCTTT. This encodes CASSLAGGRGTEAFF.

About this clone itself: Other DNA sequences in the same sample also yield this CDR3. The chain couples TRBV6-5 to TRBJ2-7, with a weak D call TRBD1 (6 bases). Trimming removed 0 bases from V and 3 bases from J, with 6 bases in between. CDR1 MNHEY and CDR2 SVGAGI come from the germline V gene. The CDR3 runs to 13 residues. CDR3 sequence reads: CASSYSQGYEQYF. Written as DNA, the CDR3 is TGTGCCAGCAGTTACTCACAGGGCTACGAGCAGTACTTC.

This chain connects TRBV10-3 to TRBJ2-2; D might be TRBD2 (6 bases). Germline CDR1 and CDR2: ENHRY and SYGVKD. This CDR3 has 14 residues. Trimming cost V 10 bases and J 4 bases, with 16 bases left between them. For the CDR3, the DNA is TGTGCCAGCCGTATGGAGGGAACCACCGGGGAGCTGTTTTTT. Protein product: CASRMEGTTGELFF.

In this sample, this clone turned up a few times. The chain joins TRBV11-2 to TRBJ2-7; the match to TRBD1 covers 8 bases. J was trimmed by 3 bases and V by 3 bases; bases with no gene match: 7. The CDR3 is 15 residues long. Per germline, CDR1 SGHAT and CDR2 FQNNGV. The CDR3 loop reads CASSFLNRGVYEQYF. CDR3 in DNA: TGTGCCAGCAGCTTCCTAAACAGGGGGGTCTACGAGCAGTACTTC.

The table lists this clone with many counts. The chain has TRBV4-3 and TRBJ2-7; D ambiguous. Trimming shortened V by 4 bases and J by 0 bases, and 16 bases separated the two germline ends. In germline, CDR1 is LGHNA, CDR2 YSLEER. The CDR3 runs to 16 residues. The DNA of the CDR3 is TGCGCCAGCAGCCTTCCGAGTCCCGAAAGCTCCTACGAGCAGTACTTC. It translates to CASSLPSPESSYEQYF.